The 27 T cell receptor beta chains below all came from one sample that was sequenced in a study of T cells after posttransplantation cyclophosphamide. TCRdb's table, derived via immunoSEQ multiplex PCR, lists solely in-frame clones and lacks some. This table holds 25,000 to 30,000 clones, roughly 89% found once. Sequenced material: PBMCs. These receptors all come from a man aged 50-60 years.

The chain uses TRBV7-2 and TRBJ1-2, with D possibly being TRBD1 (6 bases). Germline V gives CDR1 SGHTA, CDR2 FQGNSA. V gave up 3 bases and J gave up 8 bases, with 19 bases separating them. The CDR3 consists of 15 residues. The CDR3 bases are TGTGCCAGCAGCTTTAAGACAGGAGGAAGGACCGGCTACACCTTC. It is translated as CASSFKTGGRTGYTF.

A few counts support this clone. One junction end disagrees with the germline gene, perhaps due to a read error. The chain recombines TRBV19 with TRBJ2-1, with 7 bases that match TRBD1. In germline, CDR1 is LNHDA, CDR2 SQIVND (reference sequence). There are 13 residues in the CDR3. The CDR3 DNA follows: TGTGCCAGTGGTATACAATCAGGGGGTGAGCAGTTCTTC. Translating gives CASGIQSGGEQFF.

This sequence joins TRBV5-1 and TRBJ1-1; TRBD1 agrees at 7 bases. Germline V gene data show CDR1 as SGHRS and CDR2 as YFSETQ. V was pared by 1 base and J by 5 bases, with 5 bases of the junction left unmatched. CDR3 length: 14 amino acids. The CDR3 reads CASSLTTGITEAFF. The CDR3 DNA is TGCGCCAGCAGCTTGACGACAGGGATTACTGAAGCTTTCTTT.

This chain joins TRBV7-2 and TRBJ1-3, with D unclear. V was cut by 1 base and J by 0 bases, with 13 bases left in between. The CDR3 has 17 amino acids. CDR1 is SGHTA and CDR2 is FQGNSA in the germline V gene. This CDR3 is CASSLGATQFSGNTIYF. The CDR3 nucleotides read TGTGCCAGCAGCTTAGGGGCCACACAATTCTCTGGAAACACCATATATTTT.

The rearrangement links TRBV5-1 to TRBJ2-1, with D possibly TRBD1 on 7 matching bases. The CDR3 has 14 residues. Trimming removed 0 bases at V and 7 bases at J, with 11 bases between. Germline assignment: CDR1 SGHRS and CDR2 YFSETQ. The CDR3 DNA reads TGCGCCAGCAGCTTGGGGGCAGGGGGGAATGAGCAGTTCTTC. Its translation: CASSLGAGGNEQFF.

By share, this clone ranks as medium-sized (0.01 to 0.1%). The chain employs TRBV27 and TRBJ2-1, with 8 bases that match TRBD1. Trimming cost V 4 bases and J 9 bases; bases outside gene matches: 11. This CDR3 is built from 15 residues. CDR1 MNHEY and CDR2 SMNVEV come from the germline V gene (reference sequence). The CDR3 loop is CASSSPGTGKGEQFF. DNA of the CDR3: TGTGCCAGCAGTTCCCCCGGGACAGGTAAAGGTGAGCAGTTCTTC.

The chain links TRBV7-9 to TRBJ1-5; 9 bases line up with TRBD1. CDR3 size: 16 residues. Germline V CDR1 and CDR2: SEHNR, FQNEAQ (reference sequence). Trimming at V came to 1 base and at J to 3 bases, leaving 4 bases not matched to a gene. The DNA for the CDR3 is TGTGCCAGCAGCTTAGGGACAGGGGTTTACAATCAGCCCCAGCATTTT. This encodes CASSLGTGVYNQPQHF.

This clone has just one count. CDR3 nucleotide sequence: TGTGCCAGCAGCTTGACTAGCGGGGCTCAAGAGACCCAGTACTTC. It translates to CASSLTSGAQETQYF. The chain links TRBV7-3 to TRBJ2-5; TRBD2 matches at 11 bases. After removal of 3 bases from V and 2 bases from J, the junction contained 2 bases not matched to a gene. The germline V gene has CDR1 SGHTA and CDR2 FQGTGA. The CDR3 is made up of 15 amino acids.

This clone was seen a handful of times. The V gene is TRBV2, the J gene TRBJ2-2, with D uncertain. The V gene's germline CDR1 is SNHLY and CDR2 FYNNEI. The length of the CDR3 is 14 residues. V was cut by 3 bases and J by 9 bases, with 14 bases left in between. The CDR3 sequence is CASSDPTKSRELFF. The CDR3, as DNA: TGTGCCAGCAGTGACCCCACTAAGTCCCGGGAGCTGTTTTTT.

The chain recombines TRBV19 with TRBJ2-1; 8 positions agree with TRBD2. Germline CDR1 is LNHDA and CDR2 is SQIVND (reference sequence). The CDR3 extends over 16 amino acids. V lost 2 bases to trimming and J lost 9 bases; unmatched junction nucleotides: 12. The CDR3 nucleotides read TGTGCCAGTAGTATACAGGGACTAGGGGGTCGTGTTGAGCAGTTCTTC. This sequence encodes CASSIQGLGGRVEQFF. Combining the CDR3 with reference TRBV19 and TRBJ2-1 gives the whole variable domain DGGITQSPKYLFRKEGQNVTLSCEQNLNHDAMYWYRQDPGQGLRLIYYSQIVNDFQKGDIAEGYSVSREKKESFPLTVTSAQKNPTAFYLCASSIQGLGGRVEQFFGPGTRLTVL.

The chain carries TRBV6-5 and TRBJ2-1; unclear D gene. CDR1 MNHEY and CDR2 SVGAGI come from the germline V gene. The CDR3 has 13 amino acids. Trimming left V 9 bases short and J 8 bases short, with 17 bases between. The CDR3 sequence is CASNPGMSYEQFF. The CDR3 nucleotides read TGTGCCAGTAACCCGGGTATGTCATATGAGCAGTTCTTC.

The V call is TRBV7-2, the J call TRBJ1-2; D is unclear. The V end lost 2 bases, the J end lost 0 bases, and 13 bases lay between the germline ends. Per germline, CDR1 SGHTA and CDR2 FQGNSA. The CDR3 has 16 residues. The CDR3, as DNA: TGTGCCAGCAGCTTATATTCCCAGGCCACTAACTATGGCTACACCTTC. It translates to CASSLYSQATNYGYTF.

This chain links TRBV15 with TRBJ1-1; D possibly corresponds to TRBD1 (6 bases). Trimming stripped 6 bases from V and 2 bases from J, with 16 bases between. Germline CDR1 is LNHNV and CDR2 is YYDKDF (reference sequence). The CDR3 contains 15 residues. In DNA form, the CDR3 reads TGTGCCACCAGGCAACTGGACAGCTTAAACACTGAAGCTTTCTTT. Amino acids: CATRQLDSLNTEAFF.

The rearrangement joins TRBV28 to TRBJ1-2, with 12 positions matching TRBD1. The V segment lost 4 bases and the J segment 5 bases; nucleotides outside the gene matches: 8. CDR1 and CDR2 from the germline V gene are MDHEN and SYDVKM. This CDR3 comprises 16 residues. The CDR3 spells CASSSPGTGGGYGYTF. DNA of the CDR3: TGTGCCAGCAGTTCACCGGGGACAGGGGGCGGGTATGGCTACACCTTC.

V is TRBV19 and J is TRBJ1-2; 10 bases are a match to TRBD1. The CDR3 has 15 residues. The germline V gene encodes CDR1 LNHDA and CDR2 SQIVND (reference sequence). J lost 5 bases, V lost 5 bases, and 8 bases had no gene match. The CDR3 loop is CASSVSGTGDYGYTF. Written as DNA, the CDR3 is TGTGCCAGTAGTGTGTCCGGGACAGGGGATTATGGCTACACCTTC.

The CDR3 spells CASRFSLERANYGYTF. The CDR3 nucleotides read TGCGCCAGCAGGTTTTCCCTCGAAAGAGCTAACTATGGCTACACCTTC. J is TRBJ1-2 and V is TRBV5-1; unclear D gene. The germline gives CDR1 SGHRS, CDR2 YFSETQ. Trimming removed 5 bases from V and 0 bases from J, with 17 bases in between. This CDR3 is built from 16 residues.

CDR3 protein: CASSPGTGGTNEKLFF. Written as DNA, the CDR3 is TGTGCCAGCAGCCCGGGGACAGGGGGCACTAATGAAAAACTGTTTTTT. The chain carries TRBV7-9 and TRBJ1-4; 12 positions agree with TRBD1. V trimming: 5 bases; J trimming: 2 bases; junction bases outside the gene matches: 3. Germline CDR1 is SEHNR and CDR2 is FQNEAQ (reference sequence). This CDR3 is 16 amino acids long.

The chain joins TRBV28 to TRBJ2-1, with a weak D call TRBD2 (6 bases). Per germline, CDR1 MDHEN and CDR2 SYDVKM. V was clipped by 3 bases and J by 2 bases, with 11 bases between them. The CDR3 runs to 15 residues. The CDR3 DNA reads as TGTGCCAGCAGTTTTCAGGGAGGAACCTACAATGAGCAGTTCTTC. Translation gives CASSFQGGTYNEQFF.

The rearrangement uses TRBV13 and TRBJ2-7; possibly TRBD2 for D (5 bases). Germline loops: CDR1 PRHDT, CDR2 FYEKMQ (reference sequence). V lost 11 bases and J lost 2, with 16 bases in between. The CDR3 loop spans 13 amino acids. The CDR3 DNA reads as TGTGCCTGCGGGTTCCAGGCGACCTACGAGCAGTACTTC. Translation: CACGFQATYEQYF.

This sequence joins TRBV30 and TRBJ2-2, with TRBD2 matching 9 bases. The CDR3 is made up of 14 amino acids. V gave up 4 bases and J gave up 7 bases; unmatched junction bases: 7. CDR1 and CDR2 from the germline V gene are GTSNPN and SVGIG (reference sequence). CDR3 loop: CAWKAGGFGGELFF. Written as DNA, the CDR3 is TGTGCCTGGAAGGCGGGGGGGTTTGGCGGGGAGCTGTTTTTT. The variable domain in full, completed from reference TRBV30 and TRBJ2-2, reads SQTIHQWPATLVQPVGSPLSLECTVEGTSNPNLYWYRQAAGRGLQLLFYSVGIGQISSEVPQNLSASRPQDRQFILSSKKLLLSDSGFYLCAWKAGGFGGELFFGEGSRLTVL.

CDR3 amino acids: CASRDTYIEAYGYTF. DNA of the CDR3: TGTGCCAGCAGGGACACCTACATAGAGGCCTATGGCTACACCTTC. The rearrangement uses TRBV2 and TRBJ1-2; weak D call: TRBD1 (5 bases). CDR1 is SNHLY, CDR2 FYNNEI, per germline. This CDR3 region has 15 residues. The germline V and J ends were trimmed by 6 bases and 4 bases, with 18 bases remaining between them.

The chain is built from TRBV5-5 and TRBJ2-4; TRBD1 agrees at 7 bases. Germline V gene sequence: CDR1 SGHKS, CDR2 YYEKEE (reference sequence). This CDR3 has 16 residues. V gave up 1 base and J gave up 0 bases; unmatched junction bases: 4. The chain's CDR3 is CASSLMGTVAKNIQYF. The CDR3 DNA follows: TGTGCCAGCAGCTTGATGGGGACAGTAGCCAAAAACATTCAGTACTTC.

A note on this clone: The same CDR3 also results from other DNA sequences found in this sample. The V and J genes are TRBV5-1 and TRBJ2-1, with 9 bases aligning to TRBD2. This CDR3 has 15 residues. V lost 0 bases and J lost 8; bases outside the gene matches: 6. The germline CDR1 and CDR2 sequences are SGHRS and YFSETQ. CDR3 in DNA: TGCGCCAGCAGCTTGGGTAGCGGGAGTGGAGATGAGCAGTTCTTC. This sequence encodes CASSLGSGSGDEQFF.

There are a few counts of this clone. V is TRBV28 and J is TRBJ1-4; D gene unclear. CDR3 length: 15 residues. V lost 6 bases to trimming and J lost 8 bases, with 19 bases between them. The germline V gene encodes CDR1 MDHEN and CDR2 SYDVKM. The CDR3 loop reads CASSSGGGGEEKLFF. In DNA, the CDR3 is TGTGCCAGCAGCTCCGGAGGAGGCGGAGAGGAAAAACTGTTTTTT. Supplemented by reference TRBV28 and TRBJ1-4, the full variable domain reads DVKVTQSSRYLVKRTGEKVFLECVQDMDHENMFWYRQDPGLGLRLIYFSYDVKMKEKGDIPEGYSVSREKKERFSLILESASTNQTSMYLCASSSGGGGEEKLFFGSGTQLSVL.

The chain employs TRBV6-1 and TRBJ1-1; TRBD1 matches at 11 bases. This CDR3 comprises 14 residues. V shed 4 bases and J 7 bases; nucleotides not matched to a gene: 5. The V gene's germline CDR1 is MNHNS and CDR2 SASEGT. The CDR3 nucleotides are TGTGCCAGCAGTGTAGCCGGGACAGGGGGTGAAGCTTTCTTT. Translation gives CASSVAGTGGEAFF.

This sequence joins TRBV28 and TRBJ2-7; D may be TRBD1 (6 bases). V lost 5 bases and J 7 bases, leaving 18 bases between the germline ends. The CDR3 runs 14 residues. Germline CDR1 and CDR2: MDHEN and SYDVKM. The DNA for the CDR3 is TGTGCCAGCAGTGGACCCGACAGGAATTATGAGCAGTACTTC. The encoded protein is CASSGPDRNYEQYF.

CDR3 nucleotides: TGTGCCAGCAGCTTAGAGCACAGCTCCTACAATGAGCAGTTCTTC. This sequence encodes CASSLEHSSYNEQFF. The rearrangement links TRBV11-2 to TRBJ2-1; D gene ambiguous. Germline values: CDR1 SGHAT, CDR2 FQNNGV. CDR3 length equals 15 residues. Trimming removed 0 bases at V and 0 bases at J, with 6 bases between.